These 11 T cell receptor beta chains came from one sample sequenced in a study of tumor and adjacent non-tumor tissue in lung cancer. This sample's RNA came from whole unsorted tissue. The library came from three nested PCR rounds adapted from ARM-PCR protocols. TCRdb re-called the multiplex PCR reads through MiXCR, storing one row per CDR3 protein. The sample shows under 150,000 distinct CDR3 sequences, 66% of them seen only once. Specimen: lung tumor tissue. The receptors shown here come from a man aged 25 to 40 with non-small cell lung cancer.

Concerning this clonotype itself: As the CDR3 is not closed by the conserved phenylalanine or tryptophan, this likely results from a read error. The chain is built from TRBV11-2 and TRBJ2-1; D may be TRBD2 (6 bases). The CDR3 consists of 15 residues. The germline gives CDR1 SGHAT, CDR2 FQNNGV. CDR3 loop: CASGLVGGSYNEQFI. The CDR3 bases are TGTGCCAGCGGCTTAGTCGGGGGCTCCTACAATGAGCAGTTCATC.

Concerning this clonotype: This may arise from a read error, as a much more abundant clone is one base away. This rearrangement joins TRBV6-5 to TRBJ2-5; D unresolved. Germline CDR1 reads MNHEY; CDR2 reads SVGAGI. CDR3 length: 13 residues. Trimming left V 6 bases short and J 4 bases short, with 12 bases between. CDR3 loop: CASSPPERETQYF. DNA for the CDR3: TGTGCCAGCAGCCCCCCTGAGCGAGAGACCCAGTACTTC.

A remark on this clonotype: It may be a read error: a sequence one base away is much more abundant. This chain connects TRBV6-2 or TRBV6-3 to TRBJ1-1; the D is unclear. V was pared by 6 bases and J by 0 bases, with 14 bases between. The CDR3 runs 15 residues. CDR1 is MNHEY and CDR2 is SVGEGT in the germline V gene. The CDR3 sequence: CASSFGWALNTEAFF. The CDR3, as DNA: TGTGCCAGCAGCTTCGGATGGGCACTGAACACTGAAGCTTTCTTT.

This clonotype came up a few times. The gene calls are TRBV4-1 and TRBJ2-5, with a possible D match to TRBD2 (5 bases). CDR3 length: 14 amino acids. The germline gives CDR1 MGHRA, CDR2 YSYEKL. V was cut by 1 base and J by 5 bases, with 11 bases left in between. The CDR3 spells CASSQAQAEETQYF. CDR3 DNA: TGCGCCAGCAGCCAAGCTCAAGCGGAGGAGACCCAGTACTTC.

As concerns this clonotype: The CDR3 carries no conserved terminal phenylalanine or tryptophan, so it likely arises from a read error. The chain couples TRBV11-2 to TRBJ2-7; 11 bases are shared with TRBD2. Germline values: CDR1 SGHAT, CDR2 FQNNGV. The CDR3 has 15 amino acids. The CDR3, as DNA: TGTGCCAGCATCTTAGAACTAGCGGGGGCCTACGAGCAGTACTTG. This gives the protein CASILELAGAYEQYL.

Only one count was recorded for this clonotype. Being one base from a much bigger clone, this may be a read error. The chain carries TRBV4-3 and TRBJ2-7; the D is unclear. Germline CDR1 LGHNA, CDR2 YSLEER. CDR3 length equals 14 residues. In nucleotides, the CDR3 is TGCGCCGGCAGCCAAGAGCTGGGCACCTACGAGCAGTACTTC. It translates to CAGSQELGTYEQYF.

This rearrangement joins TRBV10-3 to TRBJ2-3; D is possibly TRBD1 (6 bases). Germline V gives CDR1 ENHRY, CDR2 SYGVKD. Trimming removed 3 bases at V and 1 base at J, with 11 bases between. The CDR3 loop spans 15 amino acids. CDR3 amino acids: CAISDNRVGTDTQYF. The CDR3 DNA reads as TGTGCCATCAGTGATAACAGGGTTGGCACAGATACGCAGTATTTT.

In its sample, this clonotype was seen many times. The rearrangement joins TRBV6-1 to TRBJ2-7; D is uncertain. There are 14 residues in the CDR3. Germline V gene sequence: CDR1 MNHNS, CDR2 SASEGT. The V end was cut by 3 bases, the J end by 4 bases, with 13 bases between. In nucleotides, the CDR3 is TGTGCCAGCAGTGACGCGCCACCGAGGTACGAGCAGTACTTC. Translated: CASSDAPPRYEQYF.

This chain joins TRBV5-4 and TRBJ2-1, with TRBD1 as a possible D gene (6 bases). The germline V and J ends were trimmed by 4 bases and 3 bases, with 14 bases remaining between them. This CDR3 has 15 amino acids. Germline loops: CDR1 SGHNT, CDR2 YYREEE (reference sequence). The DNA of the CDR3 is TGTGCCAGCAGCCACCGGGACACCCACTACAATGAGCAGTTCTTC. Amino acids: CASSHRDTHYNEQFF.

On this clonotype itself: Since a much larger clone is just one base distant, this may be a read error. This likely comes from a read error, as the CDR3 has no conserved phenylalanine or tryptophan at its end. This chain links TRBV4-3 with TRBJ1-2; possible D gene TRBD1, 5 bases. The ends were cut back, 0 bases at V and 8 bases at J, with 16 bases in the middle. The CDR3 runs 15 residues. In germline, CDR1 is LGHNA, CDR2 YSLEER. CDR3 protein: CASSQDVRGIGGYTL. The CDR3 region has the DNA TGCGCCAGCAGCCAAGATGTAAGGGGAATAGGAGGCTACACCTTA.

Comment on this clonotype: No conserved phenylalanine or tryptophan is present at the end of the CDR3, so a read error is the likely explanation. The V gene is TRBV6-2 or TRBV6-3, the J gene TRBJ1-6; maybe TRBD1 (6 bases). With 6 bases removed from V and 6 bases from J, the gap between germline ends came to 12 bases. This CDR3 is built from 14 residues. Germline V gene sequence: CDR1 MNHEY, CDR2 SVGEGT. CDR3 sequence (DNA): TGTGCCAGCAGGCTGGGCAGGGGTAATTCACCCCTCCACTCT. It translates to CASRLGRGNSPLHS.